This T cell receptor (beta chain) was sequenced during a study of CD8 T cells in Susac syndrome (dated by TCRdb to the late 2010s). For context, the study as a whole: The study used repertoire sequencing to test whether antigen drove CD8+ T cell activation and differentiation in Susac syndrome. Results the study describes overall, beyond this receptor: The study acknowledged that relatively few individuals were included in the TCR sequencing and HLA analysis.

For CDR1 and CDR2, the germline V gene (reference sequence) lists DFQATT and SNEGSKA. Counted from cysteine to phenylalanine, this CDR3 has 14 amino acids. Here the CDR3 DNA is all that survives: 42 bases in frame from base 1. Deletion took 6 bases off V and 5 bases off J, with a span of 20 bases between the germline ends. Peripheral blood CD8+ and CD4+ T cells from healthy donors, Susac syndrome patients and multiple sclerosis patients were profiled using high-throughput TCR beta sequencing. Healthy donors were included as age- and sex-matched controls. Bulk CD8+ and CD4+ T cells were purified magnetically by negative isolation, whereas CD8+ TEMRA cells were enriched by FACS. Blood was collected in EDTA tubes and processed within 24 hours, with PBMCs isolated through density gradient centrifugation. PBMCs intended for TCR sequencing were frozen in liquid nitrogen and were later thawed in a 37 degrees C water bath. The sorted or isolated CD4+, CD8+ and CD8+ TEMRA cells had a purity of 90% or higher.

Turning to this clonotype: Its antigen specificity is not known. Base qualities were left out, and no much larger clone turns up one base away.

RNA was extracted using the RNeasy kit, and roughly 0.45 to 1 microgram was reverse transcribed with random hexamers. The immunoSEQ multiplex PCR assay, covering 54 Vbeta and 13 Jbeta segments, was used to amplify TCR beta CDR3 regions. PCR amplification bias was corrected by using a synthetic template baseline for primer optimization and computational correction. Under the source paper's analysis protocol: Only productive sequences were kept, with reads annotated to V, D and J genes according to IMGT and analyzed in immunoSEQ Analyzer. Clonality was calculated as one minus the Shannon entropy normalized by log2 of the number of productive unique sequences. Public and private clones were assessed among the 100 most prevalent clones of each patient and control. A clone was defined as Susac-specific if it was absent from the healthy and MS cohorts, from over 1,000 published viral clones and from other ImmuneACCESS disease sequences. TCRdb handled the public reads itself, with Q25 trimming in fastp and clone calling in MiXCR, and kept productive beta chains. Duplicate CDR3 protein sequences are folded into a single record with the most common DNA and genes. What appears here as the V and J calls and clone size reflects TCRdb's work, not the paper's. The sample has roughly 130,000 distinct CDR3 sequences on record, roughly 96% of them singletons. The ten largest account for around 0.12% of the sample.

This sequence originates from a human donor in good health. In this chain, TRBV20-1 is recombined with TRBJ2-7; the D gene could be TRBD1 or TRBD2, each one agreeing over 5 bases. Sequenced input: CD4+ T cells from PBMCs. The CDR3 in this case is CSATTAGSEDEQYF. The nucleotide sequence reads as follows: TGCAGTGCGACTACCGCAGGGTCAGAGGACGAGCAGTACTTC.